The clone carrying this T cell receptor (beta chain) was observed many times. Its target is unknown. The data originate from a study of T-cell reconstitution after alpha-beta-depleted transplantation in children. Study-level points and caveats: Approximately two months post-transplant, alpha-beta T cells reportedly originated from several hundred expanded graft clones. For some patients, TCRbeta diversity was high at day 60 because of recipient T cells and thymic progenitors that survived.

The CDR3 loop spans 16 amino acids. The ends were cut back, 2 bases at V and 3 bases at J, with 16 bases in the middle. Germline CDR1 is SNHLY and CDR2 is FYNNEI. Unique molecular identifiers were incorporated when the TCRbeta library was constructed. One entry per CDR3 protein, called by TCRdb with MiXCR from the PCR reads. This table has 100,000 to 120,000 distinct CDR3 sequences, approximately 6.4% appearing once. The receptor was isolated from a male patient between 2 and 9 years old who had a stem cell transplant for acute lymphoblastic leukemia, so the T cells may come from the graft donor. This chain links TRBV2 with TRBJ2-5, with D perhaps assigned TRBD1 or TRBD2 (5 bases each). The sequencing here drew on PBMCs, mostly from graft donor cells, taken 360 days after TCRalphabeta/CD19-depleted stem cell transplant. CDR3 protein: CASSEQRGRLEETQYF. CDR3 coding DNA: TGTGCCAGCAGTGAACAGAGGGGTCGCCTCGAAGAGACCCAGTACTTC.